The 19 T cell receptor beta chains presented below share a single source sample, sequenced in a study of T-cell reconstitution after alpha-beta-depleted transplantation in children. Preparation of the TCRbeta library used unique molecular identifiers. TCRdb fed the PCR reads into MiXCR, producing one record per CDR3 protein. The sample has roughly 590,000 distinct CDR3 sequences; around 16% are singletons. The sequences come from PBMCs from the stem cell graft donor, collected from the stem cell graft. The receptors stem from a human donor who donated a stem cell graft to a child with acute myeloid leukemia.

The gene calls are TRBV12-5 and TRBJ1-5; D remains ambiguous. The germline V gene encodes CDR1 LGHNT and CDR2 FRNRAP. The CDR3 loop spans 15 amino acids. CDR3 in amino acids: CVLLNSGNSNQPQHF. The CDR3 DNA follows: TGTGTTTTGCTAAACTCGGGGAATAGCAATCAGCCCCAGCATTTT.

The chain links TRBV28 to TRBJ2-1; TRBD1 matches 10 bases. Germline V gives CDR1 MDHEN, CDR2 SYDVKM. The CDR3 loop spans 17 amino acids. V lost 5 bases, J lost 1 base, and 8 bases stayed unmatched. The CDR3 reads CASSHPRDRGSYNEQFF. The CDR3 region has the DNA TGTGCCAGCAGTCACCCCCGGGACAGGGGATCCTACAATGAGCAGTTCTTC.

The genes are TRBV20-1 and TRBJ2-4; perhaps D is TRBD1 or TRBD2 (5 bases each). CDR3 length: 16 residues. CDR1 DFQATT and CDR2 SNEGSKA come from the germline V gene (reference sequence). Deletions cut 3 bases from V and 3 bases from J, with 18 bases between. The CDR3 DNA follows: TGCAGTGCTAGGATCCCGGGACGGATAGTCAAAAACATTCAGTACTTC. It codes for CSARIPGRIVKNIQYF.

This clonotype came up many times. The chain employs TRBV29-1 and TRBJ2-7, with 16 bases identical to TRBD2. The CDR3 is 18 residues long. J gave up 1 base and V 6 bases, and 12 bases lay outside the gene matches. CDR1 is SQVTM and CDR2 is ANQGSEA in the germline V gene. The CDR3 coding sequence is TGCAGCGTCGAAACAAGGGGACTAGCGGGGGGGCCGTCCTACGAGCAGTACTTC. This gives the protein CSVETRGLAGGPSYEQYF.

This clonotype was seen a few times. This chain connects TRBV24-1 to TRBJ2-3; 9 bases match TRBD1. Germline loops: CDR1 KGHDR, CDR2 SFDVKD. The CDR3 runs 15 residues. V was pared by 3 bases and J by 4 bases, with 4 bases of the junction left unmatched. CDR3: CATSDPQGAADTQYF. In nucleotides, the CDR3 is TGTGCCACCAGTGATCCACAGGGGGCTGCAGATACGCAGTATTTT.

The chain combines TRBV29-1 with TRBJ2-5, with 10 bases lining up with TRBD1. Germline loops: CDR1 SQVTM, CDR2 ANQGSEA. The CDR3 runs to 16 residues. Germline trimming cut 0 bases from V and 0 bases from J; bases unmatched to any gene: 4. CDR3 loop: CSVEDPDRGYQETQYF. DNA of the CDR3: TGCAGCGTTGAAGATCCGGACAGGGGGTACCAAGAGACCCAGTACTTC.

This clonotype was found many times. The CDR3 spells CIQFIRSPLHF. CDR3 nucleotide sequence: TGCATACAATTTATACGTTCACCCCTCCACTTT. The chain joins TRBV20-1 to TRBJ1-6; D gene unclear. CDR1 is DFQATT and CDR2 is SNEGSKA in the germline V gene (reference sequence). The CDR3 covers 11 residues.

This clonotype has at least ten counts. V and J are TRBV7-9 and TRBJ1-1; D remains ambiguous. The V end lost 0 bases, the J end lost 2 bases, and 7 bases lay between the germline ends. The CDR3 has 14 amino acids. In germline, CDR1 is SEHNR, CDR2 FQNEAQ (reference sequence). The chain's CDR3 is CASSLAGFNTEAFF. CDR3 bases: TGTGCCAGCAGCTTAGCAGGCTTCAACACTGAAGCTTTCTTT. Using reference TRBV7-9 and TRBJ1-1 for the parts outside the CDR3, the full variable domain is DTGVSQNPRHKITKRGQNVTFRCDPISEHNRLYWYRQTLGQGPEFLTYFQNEAQLEKSRLLSDRFSAERPKGSFSTLEIQRTEQGDSAMYLCASSLAGFNTEAFFGQGTRLTVV.

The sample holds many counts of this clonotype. The CDR3 loop is CASSYSKAGWQPQHF. In DNA, the CDR3 is TGTGCCAGCAGTTACTCGAAGGCAGGGTGGCAGCCCCAGCATTTT. The V and J genes are TRBV6-2 or TRBV6-3 and TRBJ1-5, with TRBD1 as a possible D gene (5 bases). The CDR3 sequence is 15 residues long. Germline CDR1 MNHEY, CDR2 SVGEGT. V was trimmed by 0 bases and J by 7 bases, leaving 13 bases between them.

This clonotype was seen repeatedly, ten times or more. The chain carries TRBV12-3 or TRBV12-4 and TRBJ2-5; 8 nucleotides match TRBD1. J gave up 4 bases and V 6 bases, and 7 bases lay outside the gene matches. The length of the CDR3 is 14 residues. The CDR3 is CASRGQGGIETQYF. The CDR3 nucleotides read TGTGCCAGCAGAGGACAGGGTGGAATAGAGACCCAGTACTTC.

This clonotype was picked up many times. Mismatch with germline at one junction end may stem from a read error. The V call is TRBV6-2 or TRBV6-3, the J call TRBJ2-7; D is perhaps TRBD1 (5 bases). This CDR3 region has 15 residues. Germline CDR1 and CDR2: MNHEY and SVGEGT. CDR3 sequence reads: CASSYRRGGPYEEYF. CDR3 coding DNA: TGTGCCAGCAGTTACCGAAGGGGTGGTCCCTACGAGGAGTACTTC.

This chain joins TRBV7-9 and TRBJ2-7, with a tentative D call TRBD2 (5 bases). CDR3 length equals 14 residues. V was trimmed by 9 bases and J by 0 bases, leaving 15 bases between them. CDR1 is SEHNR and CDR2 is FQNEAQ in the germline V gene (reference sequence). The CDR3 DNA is TGTGCCAGGGCCACGGGGTTCAGCTCCTACGAGCAGTACGTC. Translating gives CARATGFSSYEQYV.

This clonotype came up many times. The CDR3 bases are TGCGCCAGCAGCTTAAGGGGGTCGGGGGATACGCAGTATTTT. Translation gives CASSLRGSGDTQYF. The J gene is TRBJ2-3, the V gene TRBV5-1; perhaps TRBD1 as D (6 bases). Per germline, CDR1 SGHRS and CDR2 YFSETQ. This CDR3 comprises 14 residues. Trimming took off 2 bases at V and 6 bases at J, with 13 bases between the two ends.

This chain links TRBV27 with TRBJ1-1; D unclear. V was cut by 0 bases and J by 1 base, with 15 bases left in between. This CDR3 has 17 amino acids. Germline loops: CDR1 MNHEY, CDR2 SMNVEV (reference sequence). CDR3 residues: CASSLSTTQRANTEAFF. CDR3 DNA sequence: TGTGCCAGCAGTTTATCGACAACTCAAAGGGCGAACACTGAAGCTTTCTTT.

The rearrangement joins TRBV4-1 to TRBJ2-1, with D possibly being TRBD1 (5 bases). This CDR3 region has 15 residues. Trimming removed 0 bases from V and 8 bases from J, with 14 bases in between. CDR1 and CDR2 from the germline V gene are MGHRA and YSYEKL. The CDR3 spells CASSQDRARSYEQFF. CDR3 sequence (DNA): TGCGCCAGCAGCCAAGACAGGGCCCGCTCCTATGAGCAGTTCTTC.

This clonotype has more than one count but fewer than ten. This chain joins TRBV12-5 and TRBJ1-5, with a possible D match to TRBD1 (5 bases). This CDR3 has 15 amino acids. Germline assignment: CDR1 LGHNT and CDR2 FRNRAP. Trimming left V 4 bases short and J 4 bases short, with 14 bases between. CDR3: CASGSPGGDNQPQHF. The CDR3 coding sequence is TGTGCTAGTGGTTCGCCCGGGGGAGATAATCAGCCCCAGCATTTT.

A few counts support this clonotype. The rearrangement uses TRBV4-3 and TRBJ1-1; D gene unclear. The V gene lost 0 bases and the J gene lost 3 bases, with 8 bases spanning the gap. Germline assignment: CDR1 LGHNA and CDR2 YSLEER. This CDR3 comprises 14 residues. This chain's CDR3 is CASSQDWGDTEAFF. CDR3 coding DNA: TGCGCCAGCAGCCAAGATTGGGGAGACACTGAAGCTTTCTTT.

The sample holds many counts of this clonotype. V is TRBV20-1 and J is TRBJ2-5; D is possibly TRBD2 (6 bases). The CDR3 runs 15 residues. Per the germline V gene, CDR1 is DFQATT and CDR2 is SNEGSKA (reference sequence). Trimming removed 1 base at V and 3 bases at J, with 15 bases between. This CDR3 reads CSARGSSGEEETQYF. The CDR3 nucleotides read TGCAGTGCTAGAGGCTCCTCGGGAGAGGAAGAGACCCAGTACTTC.

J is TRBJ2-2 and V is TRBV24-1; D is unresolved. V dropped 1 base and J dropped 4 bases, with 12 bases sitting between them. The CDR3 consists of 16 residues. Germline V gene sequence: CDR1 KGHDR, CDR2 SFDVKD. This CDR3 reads CATSDLELRRTGELFF. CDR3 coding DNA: TGTGCCACCAGTGATTTAGAGCTCAGGCGCACCGGGGAGCTGTTTTTT.